One and the same sample provided the 3 T cell receptor beta chains below, sequenced in a study of blood T cell repertoires in COVID-19 (dated by TCRdb to 2020 to 2021). Library preparation was by the immunoSEQ multiplex PCR assay. TCRdb provides this immuneACCESS table in a form limited to in-frame rearrangements. Some clones are lacking; in checked studies, under half of them reflect an unresolved V gene, and why the rest are absent is not known. A total of about 51,000 clones appear in this sample, over 75% of them only once. The top ten clonotypes cover 6.5% to 8% of the sample. Material for sequencing was peripheral blood. These receptors were taken from a man over 45 with active COVID-19.

The V and J genes are TRBV5-4 and TRBJ1-3; D gene ambiguous. V lost 4 bases, J lost 3 bases, and 14 bases lay in between. Per the germline V gene, CDR1 is SGHNT and CDR2 is YYREEE (reference sequence). This CDR3 is 15 amino acids long. The CDR3 bases are TGTGCCAGCAGCCGGGAAGGGTTCGGTGGAAACACCATATATTTT. Protein product: CASSREGFGGNTIYF. Based on the CDR3 plus reference TRBV5-4 and TRBJ1-3, the full variable domain is ETGVTQSPTHLIKTRGQQVTLRCSSQSGHNTVSWYQQALGQGPQFIFQYYREEENGRGNFPPRFSGLQFPNYSSELNVNALELDDSALYLCASSREGFGGNTIYFGEGSWLTVV.

The chain couples TRBV7-2 to TRBJ1-6; 8 nucleotides agree with TRBD1. The junction had 10 bases not matched to a gene; V was cut back by 5 bases and J by 10 bases. This CDR3 region has 15 residues. From germline, CDR1 is SGHTA and CDR2 FQGNSA. CDR3 in DNA: TGTGCCAGCAGCCGCCGACAGGGGTTAGGGTCACCCCTCCACTTT. It yields the protein CASSRRQGLGSPLHF.

This clone was observed a few times. The chain links TRBV9 to TRBJ1-5; TRBD1 matches 10 bases. The CDR3 spans 14 residues. Unmatched junction bases numbered 8, after V lost 3 bases and J lost 11 bases. Germline V lookup: CDR1 SGDLS, CDR2 YYNGEE. The CDR3 nucleotides read TGTGCCAGCAGCGCCCGGGACAGGGGAGAGGCCCAGCATTTT. Amino acids: CASSARDRGEAQHF.